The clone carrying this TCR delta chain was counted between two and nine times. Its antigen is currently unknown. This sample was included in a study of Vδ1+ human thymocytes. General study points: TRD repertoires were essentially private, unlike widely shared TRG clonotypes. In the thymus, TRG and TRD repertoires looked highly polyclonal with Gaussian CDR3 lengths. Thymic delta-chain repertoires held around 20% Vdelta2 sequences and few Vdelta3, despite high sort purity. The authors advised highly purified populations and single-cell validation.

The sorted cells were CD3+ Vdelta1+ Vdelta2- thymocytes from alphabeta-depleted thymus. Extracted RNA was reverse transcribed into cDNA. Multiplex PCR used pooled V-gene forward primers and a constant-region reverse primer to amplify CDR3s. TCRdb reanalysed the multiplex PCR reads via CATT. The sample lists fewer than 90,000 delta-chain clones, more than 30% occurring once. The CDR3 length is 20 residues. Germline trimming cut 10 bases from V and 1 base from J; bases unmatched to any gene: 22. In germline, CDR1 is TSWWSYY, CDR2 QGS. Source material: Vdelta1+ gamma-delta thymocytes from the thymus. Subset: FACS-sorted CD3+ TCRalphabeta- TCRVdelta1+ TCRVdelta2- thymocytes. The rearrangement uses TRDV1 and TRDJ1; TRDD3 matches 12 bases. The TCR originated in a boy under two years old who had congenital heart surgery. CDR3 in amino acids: CAPFPKRTGGYFGVTDKLIF. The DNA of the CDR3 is TGTGCTCCTTTCCCGAAGCGTACTGGGGGATACTTCGGAGTCACCGATAAACTCATCTTT.